The T cell receptor beta chain described here comes from a study of OX40 agonist ivuxolimab in advanced cancers. Germline V gene lookup returns CDR1 LGHNA and CDR2 YSLEER. The V end was cut by 1 base, the J end by 2 bases, with 11 bases between. This CDR3 contains 15 residues. Sequenced by immunoSEQ multiplex PCR; TCRdb stores in-frame clones only, minus some. The sample lists fewer than 85,000 clones, around 87% occurring once. This material consisted of CD4+ or CD8+ T cells sorted from blood, taken in a trial of the OX40 agonist ivuxolimab. The source of this sequence is an adult with an advanced solid tumor such as melanoma, head and neck, liver or kidney cancer. The chain recombines TRBV4-3 with TRBJ2-5; D unresolved. CDR3 sequence: CASSQGGFKQETQYF. CDR3 DNA: TGCGCCAGCAGCCAAGGGGGATTTAAACAAGAGACCCAGTACTTC.